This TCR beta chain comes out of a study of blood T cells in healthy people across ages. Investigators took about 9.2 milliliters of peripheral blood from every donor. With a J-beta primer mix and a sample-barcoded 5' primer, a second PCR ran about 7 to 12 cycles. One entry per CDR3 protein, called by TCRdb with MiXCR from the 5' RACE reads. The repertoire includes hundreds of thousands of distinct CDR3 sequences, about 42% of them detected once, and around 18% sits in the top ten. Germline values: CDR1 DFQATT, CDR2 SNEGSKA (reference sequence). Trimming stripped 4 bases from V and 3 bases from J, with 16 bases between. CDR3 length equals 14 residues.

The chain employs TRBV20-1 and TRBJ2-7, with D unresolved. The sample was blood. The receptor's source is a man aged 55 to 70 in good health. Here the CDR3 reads CSATSGSRNYEQYF. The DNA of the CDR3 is TGCAGTGCTACATCCGGGTCGAGAAACTACGAGCAGTACTTC.